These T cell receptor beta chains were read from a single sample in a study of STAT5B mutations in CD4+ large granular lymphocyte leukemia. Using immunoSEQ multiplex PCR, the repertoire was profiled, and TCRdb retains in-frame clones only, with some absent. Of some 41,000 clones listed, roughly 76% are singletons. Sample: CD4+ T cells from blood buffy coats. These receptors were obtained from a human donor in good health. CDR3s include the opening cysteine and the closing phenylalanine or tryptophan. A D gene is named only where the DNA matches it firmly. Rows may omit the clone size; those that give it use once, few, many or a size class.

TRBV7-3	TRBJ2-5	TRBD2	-	CASSRLAGGEGETQYF	TGTGCCAGCAGCCGACTAGCGGGAGGGGAGGGGGAGACCCAGTACTTC
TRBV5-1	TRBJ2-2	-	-	CASSRGRNELFF	TGCGCCAGCAGCCGTGGACGAAATGAGCTGTTTTTT
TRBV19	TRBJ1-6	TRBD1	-	CASSKGTGMSPLHF	TGTGCCAGTAGTAAGGGGACAGGGATGTCACCCCTCCACTTT
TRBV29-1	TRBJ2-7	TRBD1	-	CSVEPGTDSYEQYF	TGCAGCGTTGAACCCGGGACAGACTCCTACGAGCAGTACTTC
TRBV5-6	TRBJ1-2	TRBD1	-	CASSPDRGGGYTF	TGTGCCAGCAGCCCCGACAGGGGAGGTGGCTACACCTTC
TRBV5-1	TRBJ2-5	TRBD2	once	CASSRGLAVEETQYF	TGCGCCAGCAGCCGAGGACTAGCGGTTGAGGAGACCCAGTACTTC
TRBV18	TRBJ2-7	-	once	CASSLLPLSESSYEQYF	TGTGCCAGCTCACTCTTACCATTATCAGAGAGCTCCTACGAGCAGTACTTC
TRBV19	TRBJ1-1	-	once	CASSRGGTNTEAFF	TGTGCCAGTAGTAGGGGGGGAACGAACACTGAAGCTTTCTTT
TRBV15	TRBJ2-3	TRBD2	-	CATSRDDGTSIRTDTQYF	TGTGCCACCAGCAGAGATGACGGGACTAGTATCCGCACAGATACGCAGTATTTT
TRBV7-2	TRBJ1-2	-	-	CASSPQRAGYTF	TGTGCCAGCAGCCCACAGCGGGCTGGCTACACCTTC
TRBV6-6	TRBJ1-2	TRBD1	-	CASSWDSLSNYGYTF	TGTGCCAGCAGCTGGGACAGTTTATCTAACTATGGCTACACCTTC
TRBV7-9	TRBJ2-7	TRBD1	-	CASSPGQGAYEQYF	TGTGCCAGCAGCCCTGGACAGGGGGCCTACGAGCAGTACTTC